Listed here are 18 T cell receptor beta chains from one sample, sequenced in a study of identical twins. TCRdb called the 5' RACE reads again in MiXCR, with one record for every CDR3 protein. The sample lists approximately 500,000 distinct CDR3 sequences, 24% seen once, with about 2.7% in the top ten. These data were also reused for a study on T cells expressing NK-cell markers.

The sequenced sample consisted of CD4+ T cells sorted from blood. The source of these receptors is a woman between 18 and 29 years old in good health.

V usage is TRBV2 and J usage is TRBJ1-2, with D possibly TRBD1 on 6 matching bases. This CDR3 has 13 amino acids. V gave up 6 bases and J gave up 1 base, with 9 bases separating them. In germline, CDR1 is SNHLY, CDR2 FYNNEI. The CDR3 coding sequence is TGTGCCAGCAGAGGGACATTTAACTATGGCTACACCTTC. Translation gives CASRGTFNYGYTF.

This clonotype was seen repeatedly, ten times or more. V usage is TRBV14 and J usage is TRBJ1-4, with a tentative D call TRBD1 (5 bases). Deletions cut 5 bases from V and 5 bases from J, with 12 bases between. CDR3 length: 14 amino acids. Germline V gene data show CDR1 as SGHDN and CDR2 as FVKESK. For the CDR3, the DNA is TGTGCCAGCAGCTCGGATAGGGGAAATGAAAAACTGTTTTTT. Translation gives CASSSDRGNEKLFF.

This clonotype was seen a few times. The CDR3 is CSASIVSGHEAEAFF. The CDR3 region has the DNA TGCAGTGCTAGTATCGTTTCGGGGCATGAGGCTGAAGCTTTCTTT. V usage is TRBV20-1 and J usage is TRBJ1-1; the D gene is possibly TRBD1 (5 bases). CDR3 length: 15 residues. V was trimmed by 3 bases and J by 6 bases, leaving 20 bases between them. Germline V lookup: CDR1 DFQATT, CDR2 SNEGSKA (reference sequence).

This chain connects TRBV9 to TRBJ2-1, with D perhaps TRBD1 (6 bases). The V and J ends lost 0 bases and 5 bases respectively, with 15 bases between them. CDR1 and CDR2 from the germline V gene are SGDLS and YYNGEE. This CDR3 is built from 16 residues. CDR3 residues: CASSVADGDTNNEQFF. The CDR3 nucleotides read TGTGCCAGCAGCGTAGCGGATGGGGACACCAACAATGAGCAGTTCTTC.

This clonotype was recorded at least ten times. V is TRBV5-1 and J is TRBJ1-2; TRBD1 matches 8 bases. The CDR3 runs to 13 residues. Germline CDR1 SGHRS, CDR2 YFSETQ. Trimming at V came to 3 bases and at J to 8 bases, leaving 6 bases not matched to a gene. CDR3 sequence reads: CASSSDRGNGYTF. DNA for the CDR3: TGCGCCAGCAGCTCTGACAGGGGAAACGGCTACACCTTC.

V usage is TRBV11-3 and J usage is TRBJ2-5; D may be TRBD1 or TRBD2 (5 bases each). Trimming removed 3 bases from V and 5 bases from J, with 10 bases in between. CDR1 is SGHNT and CDR2 is YENEEA in the germline V gene. The CDR3 is 13 residues long. Written as DNA, the CDR3 is TGTGCCAGCAGCTTTGGGGGTTGGGAGACCCAGTACTTC. Its translation: CASSFGGWETQYF. The entire variable domain, with the rest obtained from reference TRBV11-3 and TRBJ2-5, is as follows: EAGVVQSPRYKIIEKKQPVAFWCNPISGHNTLYWYLQNLGQGPELLIRYENEEAVDDSQLPKDRFSAERLKGVDSTLKIQPAELGDSAVYLCASSFGGWETQYFGPGTRLLVL.

This clonotype was recorded a few times. The chain combines TRBV12-3 or TRBV12-4 with TRBJ2-3; 10 bases map to TRBD2. The V segment lost 3 bases and the J segment 9 bases; nucleotides outside the gene matches: 12. CDR3 length equals 16 residues. Written as DNA, the CDR3 is TGTGCCAGCAGTTTTCGTCCTAGCGGGAGCATTGGGACGCAGTATTTT. This translates into CASSFRPSGSIGTQYF.

The chain employs TRBV12-3 or TRBV12-4 and TRBJ2-2; D unclear. The CDR3 loop spans 16 amino acids. V was shortened by 2 bases and J by 4 bases, with 14 bases between the two germline ends. For the CDR3, the DNA is TGTGCCAGCAGTTTAAGAAGCAGGTCCGTCACCGGGGAGCTGTTTTTT. Translation: CASSLRSRSVTGELFF.

A remark on this clonotype: The junction differs from germline at one of its ends, possibly a read error. The chain recombines TRBV10-3 with TRBJ2-3, with TRBD2 as a possible D gene (6 bases). Germline-derived CDR1 and CDR2 are ENHRY and SYGVKD. CDR3 length equals 11 residues. The CDR3 region has the DNA TGTGCCATCAGGGTCGGGACTTCATCCCTTTTT. The encoded protein is CAIRVGTSSLF.

This clonotype occurred many times. V gene TRBV20-1 combines with J gene TRBJ2-5; no reliable D call. The CDR3 contains 13 residues. Germline CDR1 is DFQATT and CDR2 is SNEGSKA (reference sequence). V dropped 1 base and J dropped 5 bases, with 11 bases sitting between them. The CDR3 DNA sequence: TGCAGTGCTAGAGTCTTAGCCGAGGAGACCCAGTACTTC. Its protein product is CSARVLAEETQYF.

V usage is TRBV6-1 and J usage is TRBJ2-2; the D is unclear. V was pared by 6 bases and J by 2 bases, with 16 bases between. CDR1 and CDR2 (germline): MNHNS, SASEGT. The CDR3 contains 16 residues. CDR3 protein: CASSSMWGLNTGELFF. The CDR3 region has the DNA TGTGCCAGCAGCTCCATGTGGGGATTAAACACCGGGGAGCTGTTTTTT.

This clonotype was counted only a few times. CDR3 sequence: CASSGSGVWYEQYF. The DNA of the CDR3 is TGTGCCAGCAGTGGGAGTGGGGTATGGTACGAGCAGTACTTC. The chain joins TRBV2 to TRBJ2-7; D is undetermined. Germline CDR1 reads SNHLY; CDR2 reads FYNNEI. Deletions cut 4 bases from V and 4 bases from J, with 14 bases between. This CDR3 is built from 14 residues.

The rearrangement uses TRBV14 and TRBJ2-1, with TRBD1 identical over 12 bases. CDR3 length: 15 amino acids. Germline CDR1 reads SGHDN; CDR2 reads FVKESK. Trimming cost V 2 bases and J 8 bases; bases outside gene matches: 4. CDR3 sequence reads: CASSQTGTGGDEQFF. The CDR3 bases are TGTGCCAGCAGCCAAACCGGGACAGGGGGCGATGAGCAGTTCTTC.

This chain links TRBV6-1 with TRBJ2-1; 11 bases match TRBD2. V gave up 5 bases and J gave up 7 bases; unmatched junction bases: 10. CDR1 and CDR2 from the germline V gene are MNHNS and SASEGT. The CDR3 length is 16 residues. The CDR3 sequence is CASSLLLAGVSNEQFF. The DNA for the CDR3 is TGTGCCAGCAGTCTGCTACTAGCGGGAGTTTCGAATGAGCAGTTCTTC.

The chain links TRBV6-2 or TRBV6-3 to TRBJ2-5; the D gene could be TRBD1 or TRBD2 (5 bases each). This CDR3 spans 14 amino acids. V lost 5 bases and J 7 bases, leaving 17 bases between the germline ends. Looked up from germline, CDR1 is MNHEY and CDR2 is SVGEGT. The CDR3: CASSRPGTLRTQYF. In DNA form, the CDR3 reads TGTGCCAGCAGTCGTCCCGGGACCCTGAGGACCCAGTACTTC.

CDR3 loop: CSARGPGQGAGANVLTF. CDR3 nucleotides: TGCAGTGCTAGAGGACCGGGACAGGGTGCCGGGGCCAACGTCCTGACTTTC. The chain is built from TRBV20-1 and TRBJ2-6, with 9 bases identical to TRBD1. This CDR3 spans 17 amino acids. Germline assignment: CDR1 DFQATT and CDR2 SNEGSKA (reference sequence). The junction had 8 bases not matched to a gene; V was cut back by 1 base and J by 4 bases.

Concerning this clonotype: One junction end disagrees with the germline gene, perhaps due to a read error. V gene TRBV12-3 or TRBV12-4 combines with J gene TRBJ2-1; the D is unclear. This CDR3 contains 11 residues. CDR3 in amino acids: CASSYRDLEIF. The CDR3 DNA reads as TGTGCCAGCAGTTACCGAGACTTAGAGATCTTC.

This clonotype has more than one count but fewer than ten. The rearrangement uses TRBV6-2 or TRBV6-3 and TRBJ1-5; the D is unclear. CDR1 is MNHEY, CDR2 SVGEGT, per germline. Trimming removed 7 bases at V and 2 bases at J, with 6 bases between. There are 12 residues in the CDR3. The DNA for the CDR3 is TGTGCCAGCACGGACGGCAATCAGCCCCAGCATTTT. This translates into CASTDGNQPQHF.